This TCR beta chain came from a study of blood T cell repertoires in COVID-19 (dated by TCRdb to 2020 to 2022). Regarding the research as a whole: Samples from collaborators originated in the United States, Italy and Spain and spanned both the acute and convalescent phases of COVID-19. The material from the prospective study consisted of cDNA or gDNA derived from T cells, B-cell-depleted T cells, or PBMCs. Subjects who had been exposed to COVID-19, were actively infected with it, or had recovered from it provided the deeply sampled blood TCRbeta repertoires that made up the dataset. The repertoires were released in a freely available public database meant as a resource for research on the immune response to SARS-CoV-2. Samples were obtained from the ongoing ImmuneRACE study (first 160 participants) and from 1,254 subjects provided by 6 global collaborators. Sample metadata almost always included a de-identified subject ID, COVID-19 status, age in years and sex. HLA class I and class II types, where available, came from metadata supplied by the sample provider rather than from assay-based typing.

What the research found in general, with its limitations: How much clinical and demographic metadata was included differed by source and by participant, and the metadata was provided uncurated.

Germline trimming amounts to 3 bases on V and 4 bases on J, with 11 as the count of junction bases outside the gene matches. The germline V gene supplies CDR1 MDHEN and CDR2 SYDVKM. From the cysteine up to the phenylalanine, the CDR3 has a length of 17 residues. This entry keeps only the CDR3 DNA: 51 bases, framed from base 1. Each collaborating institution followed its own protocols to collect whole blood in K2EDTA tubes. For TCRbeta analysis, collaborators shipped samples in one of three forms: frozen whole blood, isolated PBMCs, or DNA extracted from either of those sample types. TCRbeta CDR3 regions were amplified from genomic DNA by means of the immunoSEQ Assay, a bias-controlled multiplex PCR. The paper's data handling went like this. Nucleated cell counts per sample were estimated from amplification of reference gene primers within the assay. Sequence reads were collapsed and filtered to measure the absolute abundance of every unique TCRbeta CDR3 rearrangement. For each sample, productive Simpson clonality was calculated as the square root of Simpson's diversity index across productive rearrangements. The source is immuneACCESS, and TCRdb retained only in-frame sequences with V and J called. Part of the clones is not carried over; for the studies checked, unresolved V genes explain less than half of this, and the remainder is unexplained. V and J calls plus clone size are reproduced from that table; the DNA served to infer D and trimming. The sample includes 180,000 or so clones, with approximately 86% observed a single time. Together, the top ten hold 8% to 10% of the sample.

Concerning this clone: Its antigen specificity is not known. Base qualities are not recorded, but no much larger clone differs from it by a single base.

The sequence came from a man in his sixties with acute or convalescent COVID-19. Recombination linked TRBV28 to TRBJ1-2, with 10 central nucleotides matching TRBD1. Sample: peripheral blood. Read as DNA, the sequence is TGTGCCAGCAGTTTTCTGACAGGGGGCGCGTTAGTCTATGGCTACACCTTC. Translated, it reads CASSFLTGGALVYGYTF.